Following are 12 T cell receptor beta chains from one sample sequenced in a study of monozygotic twins with inflammatory bowel disease. From its re-call of the 5' RACE reads, TCRdb lists each CDR3 protein once, without DNA. In total, the table holds some 170,000 distinct CDR3 sequences. The specimen sequenced was blood. The receptors shown here come from a human donor with ulcerative colitis or Crohn's disease, or a healthy co-twin of an affected twin (not recorded which).

The CDR3 sequence is CASIQESGGQYF. The chain joins TRBV28 to TRBJ2-7. CDR1 and CDR2 from the germline V gene are MDHEN and SYDVKM. The CDR3 has 12 residues. The full variable domain, rest sourced from reference TRBV28 and TRBJ2-7, is DVKVTQSSRYLVKRTGEKVFLECVQDMDHENMFWYRQDPGLGLRLIYFSYDVKMKEKGDIPEGYSVSREKKERFSLILESASTNQTSMYLCASIQESGGQYFGPGTRLTVT.

The chain employs TRBV11-2 and TRBJ2-7; TCRdb lists TRBD1, though no DNA is available to test this call. CDR1 and CDR2 (germline): SGHAT, FQNNGV. The CDR3 has 13 amino acids. The CDR3 protein is CASSFEGAREQYF.

The V call is TRBV20-1, the J call TRBJ1-1. The CDR3 runs 15 residues. Germline V gives CDR1 DFQATT, CDR2 SNEGSKA (reference sequence). CDR3 region: CSARDAVRMNTEAFF.

This chain joins TRBV5-1 and TRBJ2-1; the TCRdb D gene call, TRBD1, has no DNA to confirm it. The CDR3 is 14 residues long. Germline V gene data show CDR1 as SGHRS and CDR2 as YFSETQ. CDR3 in amino acids: CASQGTATYNEQFF.

V gene TRBV4-3 combines with J gene TRBJ1-2; the TCRdb D gene call, TRBD1, has no DNA to confirm it. The CDR3 spans 15 residues. From germline, CDR1 is LGHNA and CDR2 YSLEER. The CDR3 sequence is CASSPSTGGENGYTF.

The chain combines TRBV2 with TRBJ2-1; TCRdb's D gene call, TRBD2, goes unchecked for lack of DNA. CDR1 SNHLY and CDR2 FYNNEI come from the germline V gene. This CDR3 is built from 15 residues. The CDR3 sequence: CASSELAGAYNEQFF.

This chain connects TRBV7-2 to TRBJ1-3. CDR1 is SGHTA and CDR2 is FQGNSA in the germline V gene. The CDR3 loop spans 14 amino acids. The CDR3 here is CASSPLVAGNTIYF.

The V and J genes are TRBV12-3 or TRBV12-4 and TRBJ2-7; as DNA is missing, the TRBD2 call by TCRdb cannot be tested. The CDR3 runs to 15 residues. Here the CDR3 reads CASSHRDGGSYEQYF.

The chain joins TRBV13 to TRBJ2-7. CDR3 size: 12 residues. The V gene's germline CDR1 is PRHDT and CDR2 FYEKMQ (reference sequence). CDR3 in amino acids: CASSSNSYEQYF.

This chain uses TRBV11-3 with TRBJ2-3; TCRdb outputs TRBD1, but without DNA this stays unchecked. The CDR3 is 14 residues long. CDR1 is SGHNT, CDR2 YENEEA, per germline. CDR3 residues: CASSAGVEADTQYF.

The J gene is TRBJ1-1, the V gene TRBV5-1; the TCRdb call, TRBD1, lacks DNA for checking. The germline CDR1 and CDR2 sequences are SGHRS and YFSETQ. This CDR3 is 15 amino acids long. CDR3 loop: CASSLVGAQNTEAFF.

V is TRBV7-2 and J is TRBJ1-2. Germline CDR1 reads SGHTA; CDR2 reads FQGNSA. This CDR3 comprises 15 residues. CDR3: CASSPGSPSNYGYTF.